This passage covers 23 T cell receptor beta chains from one sample sequenced in a study of identifying expanded T cells in peripheral blood. Libraries were prepared by immunoSEQ multiplex PCR; TCRdb keeps only in-frame clonotypes and omits some of them. The profile shows about 86,000 clones, about 88% of them singletons. Sequencing was performed on blood. The receptors here all came from a person aged 18 to 75 in good health.

This chain uses TRBV10-3 with TRBJ1-5, with 8 positions matching TRBD1. J was trimmed by 4 bases and V by 10 bases; bases with no gene match: 9. CDR3 length equals 14 residues. CDR1 is ENHRY and CDR2 is SYGVKD in the germline V gene. The DNA for the CDR3 is TGTGCCACGGGTTGGACAGGGCAAAATCAGCCCCAGCATTTT. Its protein product is CATGWTGQNQPQHF.

This clone was recorded a few times. CDR3 nucleotides: TGTGCCAGCAGTGGACAGGGCAATCAGCCCCAGCATTTT. Encoded protein: CASSGQGNQPQHF. The chain uses TRBV2 and TRBJ1-5, with D tentatively TRBD1 (6 bases). V gave up 4 bases and J gave up 2 bases, with 6 bases separating them. Germline CDR1 and CDR2: SNHLY and FYNNEI. This CDR3 has 13 amino acids.

The chain employs TRBV19 and TRBJ1-3, with TRBD1 as a possible D gene (6 bases). Germline V gene data show CDR1 as LNHDA and CDR2 as SQIVND (reference sequence). This CDR3 has 15 residues. Trimming pared 5 bases from V and 0 bases from J, leaving 11 bases between. The CDR3 loop is CASSDTGSSGNTIYF. The CDR3 bases are TGTGCCAGTAGTGATACAGGGAGCTCTGGAAACACCATATATTTT.

This sequence joins TRBV2 and TRBJ1-3; D not certain. The CDR3 runs 11 residues. Germline CDR1 is SNHLY and CDR2 is FYNNEI. The V and J ends lost 5 bases and 4 bases respectively, with 3 bases between them. Written as DNA, the CDR3 is TGTGCCAGCAGTAGGGGAAACACCATATATTTT. It codes for CASSRGNTIYF. Based on the CDR3 plus reference TRBV2 and TRBJ1-3, the full variable domain is EPEVTQTPSHQVTQMGQEVILRCVPISNHLYFYWYRQILGQKVEFLVSFYNNEISEKSEIFDDQFSVERPDGSNFTLKIRSTKLEDSAMYFCASSRGNTIYFGEGSWLTVV.

The chain joins TRBV29-1 to TRBJ1-4, with D possibly being TRBD1 (5 bases). CDR3 length equals 15 residues. V lost 4 bases, J lost 7 bases, and 19 bases lay in between. Germline CDR1 SQVTM, CDR2 ANQGSEA. The chain's CDR3 is CSVGAGDQDGEKLFF. The CDR3 coding sequence is TGCAGCGTTGGGGCGGGGGACCAGGATGGTGAAAAACTGTTTTTT.

The V call is TRBV6-6, the J call TRBJ2-4; possible D gene TRBD2, 5 bases. The length of the CDR3 is 15 residues. Germline lookup yields CDR1 MNHNY and CDR2 SVGAGI (reference sequence). V lost 0 bases and J 3 bases, leaving 9 bases between the germline ends. The CDR3 nucleotides are TGTGCCAGCAGTTACTCCTCGGGAAGCAAAAACATTCAGTACTTC. It encodes CASSYSSGSKNIQYF.

This clone was seen only once. The chain is built from TRBV7-9 and TRBJ1-3; a weak D match, TRBD1 (6 bases). In germline, CDR1 is SEHNR, CDR2 FQNEAQ (reference sequence). Trimming cost V 5 bases and J 2 bases, with 13 bases left between them. This CDR3 comprises 15 residues. The CDR3, as DNA: TGTGCCAGCAGCGGTGGGGGGGCTACTGGAAACACCATATATTTT. Protein: CASSGGGATGNTIYF.

V is TRBV7-2 and J is TRBJ2-7; weak D call: TRBD1 (6 bases). This CDR3 comprises 15 residues. The germline V and J ends were trimmed by 2 bases and 6 bases, with 17 bases remaining between them. Per germline, CDR1 SGHTA and CDR2 FQGNSA. The CDR3 region has the DNA TGTGCCAGCAGCTTAACTTTCGACAGGTTCTCCGAGCAGTACTTC. Translated, it gives CASSLTFDRFSEQYF.

The chain links TRBV7-9 to TRBJ1-2; 7 bases align to TRBD1. The junction had 11 bases not matched to a gene; V was cut back by 3 bases and J by 4 bases. This CDR3 region has 16 residues. Per germline, CDR1 SEHNR and CDR2 FQNEAQ (reference sequence). Here the CDR3 reads CASSFTPSGQLYGYTF. Here the CDR3 DNA reads TGTGCCAGCAGCTTTACCCCTTCGGGACAGCTCTATGGCTACACCTTC.

The chain carries TRBV18 and TRBJ2-5; D gene ambiguous. Germline assignment: CDR1 KGHSH and CDR2 LQKENI. The CDR3 is 14 amino acids. The V gene lost 6 bases and the J gene lost 2 bases, with 13 bases spanning the gap. DNA of the CDR3: TGTGCCAGCTCCGTGGGTCTAGGGCAAGAGACCCAGTACTTC. Protein: CASSVGLGQETQYF.

This chain joins TRBV27 and TRBJ1-2, with 8 nucleotides matching TRBD1. Losses at the gene ends were 5 bases for V and 4 bases for J; bases not matched to a gene: 6. CDR3 length equals 14 residues. CDR1 and CDR2 (germline): MNHEY, SMNVEV (reference sequence). CDR3 sequence reads: CASSGGGTGYGYTF. The CDR3 nucleotides are TGTGCCAGCAGTGGGGGAGGGACAGGCTATGGCTACACCTTC.

The chain is built from TRBV16 and TRBJ1-5; maybe TRBD1 (5 bases). The V and J ends lost 3 bases and 6 bases respectively, with 12 bases between them. Germline-derived CDR1 and CDR2 are KGHSY and FQNENV. The CDR3 runs 14 residues. Here the CDR3 reads CASSHLGGFQPQHF. For the CDR3, the DNA is TGTGCCAGCAGCCACCTGGGGGGGTTTCAGCCCCAGCATTTT.

V and J are TRBV2 and TRBJ1-5, with D unclear. The germline gives CDR1 SNHLY, CDR2 FYNNEI. With 5 bases removed from V and 2 bases from J, the gap between germline ends came to 13 bases. The CDR3 length is 15 residues. The CDR3 reads CASSSDGRGNQPQHF. In DNA form, the CDR3 reads TGTGCCAGCAGTTCAGACGGACGAGGCAATCAGCCCCAGCATTTT.

The genes are TRBV10-3 and TRBJ2-3; 7 bases align to TRBD1. After removal of 6 bases from V and 0 bases from J, the junction contained 6 bases not matched to a gene. The CDR3 totals 15 residues. CDR1 and CDR2 (germline): ENHRY, SYGVKD. The DNA for the CDR3 is TGTGCCATCAGCCGACAGGGTGAAAGCACAGATACGCAGTATTTT. Residues: CAISRQGESTDTQYF.

This chain uses TRBV4-1 with TRBJ1-1; possibly TRBD1 for D (5 bases). The CDR3 has 20 amino acids. Germline loops: CDR1 MGHRA, CDR2 YSYEKL. V lost 5 bases and J lost 7, with 35 bases in between. CDR3 loop: CASSKARRKYGRLGDFEAFF. The CDR3 DNA is TGCGCCAGCAGCAAAGCCCGGCGCAAGTATGGGAGGTTGGGGGATTTTGAAGCTTTCTTT.

V and J are TRBV6-1 and TRBJ2-2; D is possibly TRBD1 (6 bases). Germline V lookup: CDR1 MNHNS, CDR2 SASEGT. The CDR3 contains 13 residues. Deletions cut 8 bases from V and 2 bases from J, with 9 bases between. CDR3 nucleotides: TGTGCCAGCCCGGACAGAAACACCGGGGAGCTGTTTTTT. This translates into CASPDRNTGELFF.

The gene calls are TRBV11-3 and TRBJ2-3; 8 bases match TRBD2. J lost 2 bases, V lost 5 bases, and 6 bases had no gene match. Per germline, CDR1 SGHNT and CDR2 YENEEA. This CDR3 is built from 15 residues. CDR3 amino acids: CASSRSGVFTDTQYF. Here the CDR3 DNA reads TGTGCCAGCAGCCGTAGCGGGGTCTTCACAGATACGCAGTATTTT.

The rearrangement links TRBV7-9 to TRBJ1-4; the D gene is possibly TRBD1 (6 bases). V was pared by 4 bases and J by 1 base, with 10 bases between. The length of the CDR3 is 15 residues. Germline V lookup: CDR1 SEHNR, CDR2 FQNEAQ (reference sequence). CDR3 residues: CASSYYRETNEKLFF. In DNA form, the CDR3 reads TGTGCCAGCAGCTATTACAGGGAAACTAATGAAAAACTGTTTTTT.

The J gene is TRBJ1-1, the V gene TRBV7-6; 7 positions agree with TRBD1. The V gene's germline CDR1 is SGHVS and CDR2 FNYEAQ. With V trimmed by 4 bases and J by 1 base, 9 bases remained unmatched. The CDR3 runs 16 residues. The DNA of the CDR3 is TGTGCCAGCAGCTCAAGTCCGGGACAGACGAACACTGAAGCTTTCTTT. It is translated as CASSSSPGQTNTEAFF.

The gene calls are TRBV11-3 and TRBJ1-2; 11 positions agree with TRBD1. The CDR3 totals 16 residues. Germline CDR1 is SGHNT and CDR2 is YENEEA. V shed 1 base and J 5 bases; nucleotides not matched to a gene: 6. CDR3 in DNA: TGTGCCAGCAGCTTAGGTGGGACAGGGGGTCGGTATGGCTACACCTTC. It encodes CASSLGGTGGRYGYTF.

The gene calls are TRBV7-2 and TRBJ1-2; D gene ambiguous. Trimming cost V 1 base and J 5 bases, with 11 bases left between them. CDR1 is SGHTA, CDR2 FQGNSA, per germline. The CDR3 contains 14 residues. The CDR3 DNA is TGTGCCAGCAGCTTAGGGGAGTATTCTTATGGCTACACCTTC. Amino acid sequence: CASSLGEYSYGYTF.

The chain employs TRBV7-2 and TRBJ2-1; perhaps TRBD2 as D (6 bases). Between the trimmed V and J ends, which lost 5 bases and 8 bases, there was a span of 22 bases. This CDR3 contains 16 residues. Germline V lookup: CDR1 SGHTA, CDR2 FQGNSA. CDR3 protein: CASSPLPRLVGYEQFF. The CDR3 region has the DNA TGTGCCAGCAGCCCCCTCCCCAGACTAGTTGGCTATGAGCAGTTCTTC.

This sequence joins TRBV6-5 and TRBJ1-2; D is uncertain. The CDR3 extends over 15 amino acids. In germline, CDR1 is MNHEY, CDR2 SVGAGI. V was cut by 0 bases and J by 1 base, with 9 bases left in between. Written as DNA, the CDR3 is TGTGCCAGCAGTTACTCGCGGACCGTTAACTATGGCTACACCTTC. It translates to CASSYSRTVNYGYTF.